Only a few counts were recorded for the clone carrying this T cell receptor beta chain. Its cognate antigen is unknown. This CDR3 has 12 amino acids. Trimming took 1 base from V and 11 from J; bases not matched to a gene: 3. There were healthy Caucasian individuals from Russia, aged about 6 to 100, serving as donors. This specimen comes from a study of blood T cells in healthy people across ages. Study-level background: T cells yielded about one barcoded beta molecule per two cells through template switching.

Study-level results: Bulk PBMC profiling left naive and antigen-experienced comparisons inconclusive. A roughly linear age-dependent decrease characterized TCR beta diversity per million T cells.

The use of a sample-barcoded 5' primer and a J-beta primer mix characterized a second PCR of roughly 7 to 12 cycles. TCRdb redid the calling of the 5' RACE reads with MiXCR, one entry per CDR3 protein. The table shows fewer than 2,000,000 distinct CDR3 sequences, with 30% to 40% occurring only once. The receptor comes from a human donor in good health. Material for sequencing was blood. The gene calls are TRBV12-3 or TRBV12-4 and TRBJ1-1, with 8 bases that match TRBD1. The CDR3 is CASSLVRTGAFF. The CDR3 DNA is TGTGCCAGCAGTTTAGTGAGGACAGGGGCTTTCTTT.